This TCR beta chain was sequenced in a study of long-term antiretroviral therapy in people with HIV. Overall study results and limits: Repertoires in HIV (unlike those of controls) had narrower CDR3 length ranges.

Researchers ran immunoSEQ v3.0 at survey level. Sequencing aimed to cover roughly 40,000-55,000 T-cell genomes per sample. Sequencing used immunoSEQ multiplex PCR; TCRdb keeps in-frame clones, though not all of them. The table lists over 35,000 clones, about 95% of them singletons. Concerning this clone itself: What it recognizes is unknown.

The V gene's germline CDR1 is SGHRS and CDR2 YFSETQ. The V gene end was trimmed by 2 bases and the J gene end by 6 bases; junction bases not matched to a gene: 3. CDR3 length: 14 residues. The genes are TRBV5-1 and TRBJ2-3, with 10 bases fitting TRBD2. The specimen was unsorted PBMCs, collected roughly 9.5 years after starting antiretroviral therapy. This clonotype originated in a man younger than 45 with HIV. CDR3 in amino acids: CASSFSGGADTQYF. The DNA for the CDR3 is TGCGCCAGCAGCTTCAGCGGGGGGGCCGATACGCAGTATTTT.